Listed here is a single TCR beta chain. TCRdb re-called the reads through MiXCR, storing one row per CDR3 protein. Here the sample spans almost 500,000 distinct CDR3 sequences, around 11% being singletons. This sample stems from a study of T cell repertoires in cytomegalovirus infection. Across the study: Public TCR beta signatures provided an indication of both CMV infection and a matching HLA type.

The CDR3 has 17 amino acids. Germline V gene lookup returns CDR1 KGHSH and CDR2 LQKENI. J gave up 0 bases and V 2 bases, and 8 bases lay outside the gene matches. Sequencing was done on a sample of PBMCs. This sequence was found in a human donor in good health (CMV status not recorded). Some clones in this sample may be carry-over from other donors' samples. V and J are TRBV18 and TRBJ2-3; 7 bases match TRBD2. In nucleotides, the CDR3 is TGTGCCAGCTCACCAGCGCAGTTCGGGGGGAGCACAGATACGCAGTATTTT. Translated, it gives CASSPAQFGGSTDTQYF. Full variable domain (outside the CDR3, taken from reference TRBV18 and TRBJ2-3): NAGVMQNPRHLVRRRGQEARLRCSPMKGHSHVYWYRQLPEEGLKFMVYLQKENIIDESGMPKERFSAEFPKEGPSILRIQQVVRGDSAAYFCASSPAQFGGSTDTQYFGPGTRLTVL.